The present T cell receptor beta chain was sequenced within a study of T cell repertoires in cytomegalovirus infection. Looking at the study overall: HLA-B-restricted CMV epitopes that are well studied, plus recently identified HLA-C-restricted ones, were used by the study. Public TCR beta signatures indicated both CMV infection and matching HLA type.

The ends lost 6 bases at V and 4 bases at J; junction bases unmatched: 8. Germline assignment: CDR1 MNHNS and CDR2 SASEGT. The CDR3 extends over 14 amino acids. As for this clonotype: Its cognate antigen is unknown.

From the reads, TCRdb called clonotypes with MiXCR, one entry per CDR3 protein. The sample holds some 500,000 distinct CDR3 sequences, roughly 42% seen once. Study-level points and caveats: The ex vivo response was dominated by HLA-C-restricted CMV-specific TCR beta clonotypes. The study identified carriers of CMV plus the relevant HLA from cumulative public TCR beta family frequency.

The source was cultured PBMCs, collected from culture after CMV antigen stimulation. The chain joins TRBV6-1 to TRBJ2-5; 7 bases line up with TRBD2. The sequence derives from a human donor in good health (CMV status not recorded). Some clones in this sample may be carry-over from other donors' samples. As DNA, the CDR3 is TGTGCCAGCAGCGAGACTGGGGGGGTAGAGACCCAGTACTTC. Translated, it gives CASSETGGVETQYF.